This TCR beta chain was captured in a study of regulatory T cells in long-lasting Graves disease. General study results and limits: The TCR repertoire of persistent Graves' patients was less diverse than that of newly diagnosed ones.

Germline V lookup: CDR1 DFQATT, CDR2 SNEGSKA (reference sequence). This CDR3 is 15 amino acids long. Trimming took 0 bases from V and 1 from J, leaving 13 bases between them. Assembly of TCR beta libraries relied on iRepertoire HTBI primers together with Arm-PCR of CDR3 regions. Using its own MiXCR run on the multiplex PCR reads, TCRdb lists one record per CDR3 protein. Seen here are more than 400,000 distinct CDR3 sequences, roughly 16% observed once, and the top ten hold 9.5% to 15%. This clonotype was detected a few times. Its antigen is unidentified. The sample's time point: newly diagnosed GD, antithyroid drugs for less than 3 months. RNA isolated from PBMCs was used to make the TCR library. The same data also contributed to another study, on T cells in Graves' hyperthyroidism and ophthalmopathy. That report adds: Patients with uncontrolled infections, other autoimmune diseases, pregnancy or lactation were excluded.

Sequencing used peripheral blood mononuclear cells (PBMCs), obtained at new diagnosis, from a patient treated with antithyroid drugs. The receptor comes from a man aged 35 to 55 with Graves disease. This chain uses TRBV20-1 with TRBJ2-7; the D is unclear. The CDR3 loop is CSARELQELSYEQYF. CDR3 in DNA: TGCAGTGCTAGAGAGCTCCAGGAGCTATCCTACGAGCAGTACTTC.